A single sample gave rise to the 32 T cell receptor beta chains below, sequenced in a study of neurological immune-mediated disorders. Using its own MiXCR run on the 5' RACE reads, TCRdb lists one record per CDR3 protein. This sample yields roughly 39,000 distinct CDR3 sequences, of which roughly 6.9% are seen a single time; roughly 5.6% belongs to the top ten. Sequences were obtained from CD4+ T cells from blood. The receptors here all came from a man aged 45-65 years in good health.

This clonotype was seen many times. The V and J genes are TRBV7-8 and TRBJ2-3, with TRBD1 matching over 7 bases. CDR1 is SGHVS and CDR2 is FQNEAQ in the germline V gene. The V gene end was trimmed by 5 bases and the J gene end by 3 bases; junction bases not matched to a gene: 5. The CDR3 extends over 14 amino acids. The CDR3 DNA is TGTGCCAGCAGCGTCAACAGGGGTACAGATACGCAGTATTTT. It codes for CASSVNRGTDTQYF.

This clonotype was seen repeatedly, ten times or more. The V and J genes are TRBV5-1 and TRBJ2-7, with TRBD1 matching over 8 bases. With V trimmed by 0 bases and J by 5 bases, 4 bases remained unmatched. The germline gives CDR1 SGHRS, CDR2 YFSETQ. This CDR3 is built from 14 residues. CDR3 sequence (DNA): TGCGCCAGCAGCTTGGGGCAGGGGGCCCACGAGCAGTACTTC. Amino acid sequence: CASSLGQGAHEQYF.

This clonotype has a count of ten or more. The chain links TRBV20-1 to TRBJ2-4; D gene ambiguous. Germline CDR1 DFQATT, CDR2 SNEGSKA (reference sequence). Trimming took 4 bases from V and 4 from J, leaving 14 bases between them. This CDR3 is built from 14 residues. CDR3 coding DNA: TGCAGTGCTACCGGTGAGAGTGGAAAAAACATTCAGTACTTC. Its translation: CSATGESGKNIQYF.

Many counts were recorded for this clonotype. The DNA for the CDR3 is TGCAGTGCTAGGAAGGCGGGCCGCGGGTTGGACGAGCAGTACTTC. Translated, it gives CSARKAGRGLDEQYF. The rearrangement uses TRBV20-1 and TRBJ2-7; possibly TRBD2 for D (5 bases). Deletions cut 3 bases from V and 5 bases from J, with 20 bases between. Germline V gene sequence: CDR1 DFQATT, CDR2 SNEGSKA (reference sequence). The CDR3 runs 15 residues.

In its sample, this clonotype ranks as medium-sized. The V and J genes are TRBV5-5 and TRBJ2-1; 13 nucleotides match TRBD2. The CDR3 runs 17 residues. V gave up 4 bases and J gave up 3 bases; unmatched junction bases: 7. CDR1 and CDR2 (germline): SGHKS, YYEKEE (reference sequence). As DNA, the CDR3 is TGTGCCAGCAGCCCCGCGAGGACTAGCGGGGGCTACAATGAGCAGTTCTTC. The encoded protein is CASSPARTSGGYNEQFF.

This clonotype was counted at least ten times. The chain joins TRBV2 to TRBJ2-2, with 12 bases aligning to TRBD2. Germline loops: CDR1 SNHLY, CDR2 FYNNEI. This CDR3 contains 17 residues. The V gene end was trimmed by 6 bases and the J gene end by 7 bases; junction bases not matched to a gene: 12. The CDR3 DNA reads TGTGCCAGCAGCAGCTTACTAGCGGGAGGTCTCGGCGGGGAGCTGTTTTTT. As protein: CASSSLLAGGLGGELFF. Combining the CDR3 with reference TRBV2 and TRBJ2-2 gives the whole variable domain EPEVTQTPSHQVTQMGQEVILRCVPISNHLYFYWYRQILGQKVEFLVSFYNNEISEKSEIFDDQFSVERPDGSNFTLKIRSTKLEDSAMYFCASSSLLAGGLGGELFFGEGSRLTVL.

Many counts were recorded for this clonotype. The chain carries TRBV7-9 and TRBJ1-1; D remains unclear. There are 13 residues in the CDR3. The V end was cut by 7 bases, the J end by 6 bases, with 15 bases between. In germline, CDR1 is SEHNR, CDR2 FQNEAQ (reference sequence). CDR3 sequence reads: CASTLLLGSEAFF. In DNA form, the CDR3 reads TGTGCCAGCACCCTCCTCTTGGGTTCTGAAGCTTTCTTT.

Ten or more counts support this clonotype. The V call is TRBV10-3, the J call TRBJ2-1; D perhaps matches TRBD2 (5 bases). The germline V and J ends were trimmed by 6 bases and 10 bases, with 22 bases remaining between them. The germline V gene encodes CDR1 ENHRY and CDR2 SYGVKD. There are 15 residues in the CDR3. The chain's CDR3 is CAIRRSLNREGEQFF. As DNA, the CDR3 is TGTGCCATCAGGAGAAGTCTTAACCGTGAGGGAGAGCAGTTCTTC.

This clonotype was counted ten times or more. The rearrangement links TRBV10-3 to TRBJ2-7; 8 bases are shared with TRBD2. Germline trimming cut 10 bases from V and 0 bases from J; bases unmatched to any gene: 5. CDR3 size: 13 residues. CDR1 and CDR2 (germline): ENHRY, SYGVKD. CDR3 sequence (DNA): TGTGCCACGTTAGCGGGGAGCTCCTACGAGCAGTACTTC. Amino acid sequence: CATLAGSSYEQYF.

This clonotype was recorded at least ten times. The V gene is TRBV7-9, the J gene TRBJ2-2; 8 nucleotides align to TRBD1. Germline V gene data show CDR1 as SEHNR and CDR2 as FQNEAQ (reference sequence). Trimming removed 6 bases from V and 3 bases from J; junction bases left unmatched: 6. The CDR3 has 15 residues. This chain's CDR3 is CASRPGQGYTGELFF. CDR3 in DNA: TGTGCCAGCAGGCCCGGACAGGGATACACCGGGGAGCTGTTTTTT.

There are many counts of this clonotype. The chain links TRBV7-8 to TRBJ2-1; a weak D match, TRBD1 (6 bases). Germline CDR1 SGHVS, CDR2 FQNEAQ. The ends were cut back, 5 bases at V and 7 bases at J, with 15 bases in the middle. This CDR3 is 14 amino acids long. CDR3 residues: CASSGNRVGNEQFF. The CDR3 nucleotides are TGTGCCAGCAGCGGGAACAGGGTTGGGAATGAGCAGTTCTTC.

This clonotype appeared many times. The rearrangement joins TRBV12-3 or TRBV12-4 to TRBJ1-5; D possibly corresponds to TRBD1 (6 bases). V lost 3 bases, J lost 5 bases, and 20 bases lay in between. CDR3 length equals 17 residues. In DNA, the CDR3 is TGTGCCAGCAGTTTTAGTGGGGGGGCAGGTCGTGATCAGCCCCAGCATTTT. This sequence encodes CASSFSGGAGRDQPQHF.

This clonotype has at least ten counts. V usage is TRBV27 and J usage is TRBJ2-7; 8 nucleotides agree with TRBD2. Germline V gene sequence: CDR1 MNHEY, CDR2 SMNVEV (reference sequence). V lost 2 bases, J lost 12 bases, and 15 bases stayed unmatched. The CDR3 is 15 residues long. The CDR3 region is CASSLRGPTAGVMYF. In nucleotides, the CDR3 is TGTGCCAGCAGTTTAAGGGGCCCCACAGCGGGAGTGATGTACTTC.

The V and J genes are TRBV9 and TRBJ2-1, with 12 bases that match TRBD2. V shed 1 base, J shed 7 bases, and the junction held 6 bases outside the gene matches. CDR1 and CDR2 from the germline V gene are SGDLS and YYNGEE. This CDR3 is built from 16 residues. The CDR3: CASSVTGTSGRNEQFF. The CDR3 nucleotides read TGTGCCAGCAGCGTAACTGGGACTAGCGGGCGAAATGAGCAGTTCTTC. The full variable domain, with the rest looked up from reference TRBV9 and TRBJ2-1, is DSGVTQTPKHLITATGQRVTLRCSPRSGDLSVYWYQQSLDQGLQFLIQYYNGEERAKGNILERFSAQQFPDLHSELNLSSLELGDSALYFCASSVTGTSGRNEQFFGPGTRLTVL.

At least ten counts were recorded for this clonotype. CDR3 in amino acids: CASSLGPDHNEQFF. CDR3 coding DNA: TGTGCCAGCAGCTTAGGACCCGACCACAATGAGCAGTTCTTC. J is TRBJ2-1 and V is TRBV5-4; D remains ambiguous. Looked up from germline, CDR1 is SGHNT and CDR2 is YYREEE (reference sequence). The CDR3 is 14 residues long. V gave up 2 bases and J gave up 5 bases, with 11 bases separating them.

This clonotype was seen many times. The gene calls are TRBV5-1 and TRBJ1-1, with 8 bases aligning to TRBD1. The junction had 8 bases not matched to a gene; V was cut back by 4 bases and J by 0 bases. CDR1 is SGHRS, CDR2 YFSETQ, per germline. This CDR3 is 16 amino acids long. CDR3 residues: CASSILTGGLNTEAFF. CDR3 nucleotide sequence: TGCGCCAGCAGCATCCTCACAGGGGGACTGAACACTGAAGCTTTCTTT.

This clonotype was seen at least ten times. The chain employs TRBV29-1 and TRBJ2-5, with D possibly being TRBD1 (5 bases). This CDR3 has 12 residues. Per germline, CDR1 SQVTM and CDR2 ANQGSEA. Trimming removed 4 bases from V and 1 base from J, with 7 bases in between. The CDR3, as DNA: TGCAGCGTTGCAAGGGGCCAAGAGACCCAGTACTTC. This codes for CSVARGQETQYF. Full variable domain (rest looked up from reference TRBV29-1 and TRBJ2-5): SAVISQKPSRDICQRGTSLTIQCQVDSQVTMMFWYRQQPGQSLTLIATANQGSEATYESGFVIDKFPISRPNLTFSTLTVSNMSPEDSSIYLCSVARGQETQYFGPGTRLLVL.

This clonotype has at least ten counts. The chain uses TRBV5-1 and TRBJ1-4; D is unclear. Germline V gene lookup returns CDR1 SGHRS and CDR2 YFSETQ. The V end was cut by 3 bases, the J end by 2 bases, with 11 bases between. The CDR3 is made up of 15 amino acids. The CDR3 is CASSWTGMTNEKLFF. The DNA of the CDR3 is TGCGCCAGCAGCTGGACCGGGATGACTAATGAAAAACTGTTTTTT.

Many counts were recorded for this clonotype. The chain combines TRBV5-1 with TRBJ2-7; TRBD2 might be the D (5 bases). Trimming removed 5 bases at V and 0 bases at J, with 12 bases between. Germline V lookup: CDR1 SGHRS, CDR2 YFSETQ. The CDR3 loop spans 14 amino acids. The CDR3 region is CASREVSFSYEQYF. The CDR3 region has the DNA TGCGCCAGCAGGGAGGTGTCTTTCTCCTACGAGCAGTACTTC.

This clonotype was detected many times. V is TRBV5-1 and J is TRBJ2-7; tentative D call: TRBD2 (5 bases). The germline CDR1 and CDR2 sequences are SGHRS and YFSETQ. The CDR3 is 14 residues long. V was pared by 3 bases and J by 6 bases, with 16 bases between. The CDR3 reads CASSSRGPQSEQYF. CDR3 in DNA: TGCGCCAGCAGCTCCAGAGGGCCCCAAAGCGAGCAGTACTTC.

This clonotype appeared many times. The gene calls are TRBV20-1 and TRBJ2-4, with a weak D call TRBD2 (6 bases). Trimming left V 5 bases short and J 0 bases short, with 8 bases between. CDR1 is DFQATT and CDR2 is SNEGSKA in the germline V gene (reference sequence). The CDR3 loop spans 13 amino acids. The DNA for the CDR3 is TGCAGTGCTCCGGGACTAGCCAAAAACATTCAGTACTTC. Amino acid sequence: CSAPGLAKNIQYF.

V is TRBV7-2 and J is TRBJ1-5; D ambiguous. Looked up from germline, CDR1 is SGHTA and CDR2 is FQGNSA. CDR3 length: 18 residues. Trimming removed 2 bases from V and 4 bases from J, with 21 bases in between. Here the CDR3 DNA reads TGTGCCAGCAGCTTAACTTACGAGTGGGTAATCGGGAATCAGCCCCAGCATTTT. Its protein is CASSLTYEWVIGNQPQHF.

The rearrangement joins TRBV30 to TRBJ2-5; perhaps D is TRBD1 or TRBD2 (5 bases each). V shed 1 base and J shed 4 bases, with 13 bases lying between them. There are 14 residues in the CDR3. Germline CDR1 reads GTSNPN; CDR2 reads SVGIG (reference sequence). The CDR3 here is CAWSGFGGTETQYF. In nucleotides, the CDR3 is TGTGCCTGGAGTGGCTTTGGGGGAACAGAGACCCAGTACTTC.

This chain connects TRBV30 to TRBJ2-1, with TRBD1 matching over 7 bases. This CDR3 comprises 13 residues. Trimming at V came to 3 bases and at J to 5 bases, leaving 4 bases not matched to a gene. Germline V lookup: CDR1 GTSNPN, CDR2 SVGIG (reference sequence). The CDR3 DNA reads TGTGCCTGGAGCGGGACAGCCCACAATGAGCAGTTCTTC. It yields the protein CAWSGTAHNEQFF.

This clonotype was picked up many times. For the CDR3, the DNA is TGCAGTGCCAGTGGACAGGCGAACTACGAGCAGTACTTC. The encoded protein is CSASGQANYEQYF. The chain combines TRBV20-1 with TRBJ2-7, with 7 bases matching TRBD1. Trimming took 6 bases from V and 3 from J; bases not matched to a gene: 8. CDR1 DFQATT and CDR2 SNEGSKA come from the germline V gene (reference sequence). This CDR3 is 13 amino acids long.

This clonotype was detected ten times or more. This chain links TRBV5-4 with TRBJ2-7; D is perhaps TRBD1 or TRBD2 (5 bases each). This CDR3 spans 16 amino acids. Germline CDR1 is SGHNT and CDR2 is YYREEE (reference sequence). The V end lost 3 bases, the J end lost 1 base, and 17 bases lay between the germline ends. The CDR3 DNA follows: TGTGCCAGCAGCTACTCGTTGGTGGGGGAATCCTACGAGCAGTACTTC. Its translation is CASSYSLVGESYEQYF. Based on the CDR3 plus reference TRBV5-4 and TRBJ2-7, the full variable domain is ETGVTQSPTHLIKTRGQQVTLRCSSQSGHNTVSWYQQALGQGPQFIFQYYREEENGRGNFPPRFSGLQFPNYSSELNVNALELDDSALYLCASSYSLVGESYEQYFGPGTRLTVT.

This clonotype was counted ten times or more. The CDR3 nucleotides read TGTGCCAGCAGCAAACACTTGGAGGTCGGTACGCAGTATTTT. Protein sequence: CASSKHLEVGTQYF. The V gene is TRBV7-8, the J gene TRBJ2-3, with D perhaps matching TRBD2 (5 bases). This CDR3 has 14 amino acids. The V end was cut by 5 bases, the J end by 8 bases, with 17 bases between. Germline-derived CDR1 and CDR2 are SGHVS and FQNEAQ. Together with reference TRBV7-8 and TRBJ2-3, the CDR3 gives the full variable domain: GAGVSQSPRYKVAKRGQDVALRCDPISGHVSLFWYQQALGQGPEFLTYFQNEAQLDKSGLPSDRFFAERPEGSVSTLKIQRTQQEDSAVYLCASSKHLEVGTQYFGPGTRLTVL.

This clonotype was seen at least ten times. One junction end disagrees with the germline gene, perhaps due to a read error. The chain combines TRBV7-9 with TRBJ2-7; 7 nucleotides line up with TRBD1. The CDR3 runs to 12 residues. Germline CDR1 reads SEHNR; CDR2 reads FQNEAQ (reference sequence). CDR3 loop: CASSREGGQVHF. CDR3 DNA: TGTGCCAGCAGCCGCGAGGGTGGACAGGTCCACTTC.

In its sample, this clonotype was seen many times. The chain employs TRBV12-3 or TRBV12-4 and TRBJ2-6; the D is unclear. The CDR3 consists of 14 residues. V lost 11 bases and J 0 bases, leaving 11 bases between the germline ends. The CDR3 loop reads CAATGRSGANVLTF. The CDR3 coding sequence is TGTGCCGCCACCGGTCGCTCTGGGGCCAACGTCCTGACTTTC.

This clonotype has ten or more counts. The chain combines TRBV12-3 or TRBV12-4 with TRBJ1-2; D is undetermined. V was shortened by 1 base and J by 4 bases, with 10 bases between the two germline ends. The CDR3 extends over 14 amino acids. This CDR3 reads CASSLGRVSYGYTF. CDR3 nucleotide sequence: TGTGCCAGCAGTTTAGGGCGAGTAAGCTATGGCTACACCTTC.

The J gene is TRBJ2-1, the V gene TRBV27; 11 bases match TRBD2. V was pared by 2 bases and J by 0 bases, with 6 bases of the junction left unmatched. This CDR3 spans 18 amino acids. Germline CDR1 reads MNHEY; CDR2 reads SMNVEV (reference sequence). CDR3 in amino acids: CASSLRLAGGSSYNEQFF. For the CDR3, the DNA is TGTGCCAGCAGTTTACGGCTAGCGGGGGGAAGCTCCTACAATGAGCAGTTCTTC.

This clonotype came up a few times. The J gene is TRBJ2-7, the V gene TRBV6-4; 10 bases match TRBD2. Germline CDR1 and CDR2: MRHNA and SNTAGT. J gave up 0 bases and V 6 bases, and 2 bases lay outside the gene matches. The CDR3 spans 14 residues. In DNA form, the CDR3 reads TGTGCCAGCAGGCGACTAGCGGGCTCCTACGAGCAGTACTTC. Translated: CASRRLAGSYEQYF.